These T cell receptor beta chains were read from a single sample in a study of lymphopenia after photon versus proton radiotherapy. Data came from immunoSEQ multiplex PCR; TCRdb stores just in-frame clones and leaves some out. Of over 55,000 clones listed, 87% are singletons. Material: peripheral blood, obtained from a patient treated with proton-based radiotherapy. Receptors originate from a man at least 80 years old with esophageal cancer. Both conserved end residues are part of each CDR3. The D gene is left open where the match is weak. Some rows mark clone size as missing; the rest say once, few, many or name a class of expanded clone.

>TRBV7-3|TRBJ2-7|-|-
TGTGCCAGCAGCTATTCAGATTCCTACGAGCAGTACTTC
CASSYSDSYEQYF
>TRBV2|TRBJ2-1|TRBD2|few
TGTGCCAGCAGTTACTTAGCGGGAGGTGGGTATGAGCAGTTCTTC
CASSYLAGGGYEQFF
>TRBV6-5|TRBJ2-1|TRBD2|-
TGTGCCAGCAGTCCGAGCGGGAAGTCCTACAATGAGCAGTTCTTC
CASSPSGKSYNEQFF
>TRBV7-2|TRBJ1-2|-|-
TGTGCCACCAGACCCGACAGGCCTGGCTACACCTTC
CATRPDRPGYTF
>TRBV5-4|TRBJ1-1|-|once
TGTGCCAGCAGCTTGGACATTGGGTGGGCTTTCTTT
CASSLDIGWAFF
>TRBV30|TRBJ2-3|-|-
TGTGCCTGGAGTGTACTTGGGGCGGGAGATACGCAGTATTTT
CAWSVLGAGDTQYF
>TRBV19|TRBJ2-7|-|-
TGTGCCAGTAGTATAGGGACAGCCGGCTACGAGCAGTACTTC
CASSIGTAGYEQYF
>TRBV19|TRBJ2-3|-|-
TGTGCCAGTAGTATAGTACGGGATAGGCAGTATTTT
CASSIVRDRQYF
>TRBV7-9|TRBJ2-1|-|-
TGTGCCAGCAGCGGGGTGAGCGGCTTTTACTCCTACAATGAGCAGTTCTTC
CASSGVSGFYSYNEQFF
>TRBV7-2|TRBJ1-1|-|once
TGTGCCAGCAGCTTAGCGCCAGACACTGAAGCTTTCTTT
CASSLAPDTEAFF
>TRBV4-2|TRBJ1-1|TRBD1|-
TGTGCCAGCAGCCCAGGGACAGGGATCTTTCTGAGGGCTTTCTTT
CASSPGTGIFLRAFF
>TRBV7-9|TRBJ2-3|-|-
TGTGCCAGCAGCTCGTTGGGAGATACGCAGTATTTT
CASSSLGDTQYF
>TRBV27|TRBJ1-5|-|-
TGTGCCAGCAGTGCGTCCAGGGGCAATCAGCCCCAGCATTTT
CASSASRGNQPQHF
>TRBV13|TRBJ2-3|TRBD2|once
TGTGCCAGCAGACTAGGGTTGGCGGGAGGGCCAACAGATACGCAGTATTTT
CASRLGLAGGPTDTQYF
>TRBV7-2|TRBJ1-1|-|-
TGTGCCAGCAGCTTAGCCTCTGGCGGGGCCGAAGCTTTCTTT
CASSLASGGAEAFF